Shown below are 9 T cell receptor beta chains from a single sample sequenced in a study of T cell changes during pregnancy in multiple sclerosis. Some clones are missing from TCRdb's copy, which holds only in-frame ones; the method was immunoSEQ multiplex PCR. The table lists about 81,000 clones, just over 90% of them singletons. The material sequenced was peripheral blood, taken in the third trimester of pregnancy. Receptor source: a female donor in good health, enrolled as a control in a pregnancy study.

The chain combines TRBV9 with TRBJ2-7, with 11 bases fitting TRBD2. V lost 0 bases and J lost 3; bases outside the gene matches: 8. This CDR3 region has 17 residues. Germline loops: CDR1 SGDLS, CDR2 YYNGEE. The CDR3 here is CASSVESGTSGLYEQYF. CDR3 nucleotide sequence: TGTGCCAGCAGCGTAGAATCTGGGACTAGCGGTCTCTACGAGCAGTACTTC.

The chain links TRBV18 to TRBJ2-1; 13 nucleotides align to TRBD2. This CDR3 is 18 amino acids long. Germline assignment: CDR1 KGHSH and CDR2 LQKENI. Trimming at V came to 3 bases and at J to 0 bases, leaving 5 bases not matched to a gene. The CDR3 here is CASSPLRTSGSSYNEQFF. As DNA, the CDR3 is TGTGCCAGCTCACCCTTGAGGACTAGCGGGAGCTCCTACAATGAGCAGTTCTTC.

V usage is TRBV6-1 and J usage is TRBJ2-1; 9 positions match TRBD1. The CDR3 has 15 amino acids. The germline CDR1 and CDR2 sequences are MNHNS and SASEGT. With 6 bases clipped from V and 5 bases from J, the junction kept 8 bases outside the gene matches. CDR3 protein: CASSENRGRNNEQFF. The CDR3 region has the DNA TGTGCCAGCAGCGAAAACAGGGGGCGCAACAATGAGCAGTTCTTC.

CDR3 region: CASPGTGNIQYF. The DNA of the CDR3 is TGTGCCAGCCCGGGGACAGGAAACATTCAGTACTTC. V usage is TRBV6-1 and J usage is TRBJ2-4, with 8 bases matching TRBD1. CDR1 is MNHNS, CDR2 SASEGT, per germline. V gave up 8 bases and J gave up 6 bases; unmatched junction bases: 3. The CDR3 has 12 residues.

The sample holds a few counts of this clone. This sequence joins TRBV19 and TRBJ1-5; 11 bases fit TRBD1. The CDR3 sequence is 14 residues long. With V trimmed by 6 bases and J by 6 bases, 4 bases remained unmatched. Per the germline V gene, CDR1 is LNHDA and CDR2 is SQIVND (reference sequence). Written as DNA, the CDR3 is TGTGCCAGTAGCCGGGACAGGGGGTTTCAGCCCCAGCATTTT. It encodes CASSRDRGFQPQHF.

The chain uses TRBV5-1 and TRBJ2-2; 8 nucleotides agree with TRBD1. The CDR3 spans 15 residues. CDR1 is SGHRS, CDR2 YFSETQ, per germline. V lost 6 bases to trimming and J lost 4 bases; unmatched junction nucleotides: 8. CDR3 in DNA: TGCGCCAGCAATGTAGGGCAGGGGGCCACCGGGGAGCTGTTTTTT. Residues: CASNVGQGATGELFF.

The V call is TRBV5-1, the J call TRBJ1-2; TRBD1 is a possible D gene (6 bases). Trimming cost V 3 bases and J 2 bases, with 8 bases left between them. The CDR3 length is 13 residues. The germline CDR1 and CDR2 sequences are SGHRS and YFSETQ. In nucleotides, the CDR3 is TGCGCCAGCAGCTCGACAGGAAACTATGGCTACACCTTC. Encoded protein: CASSSTGNYGYTF.

The chain has TRBV10-1 and TRBJ2-5; 9 positions agree with TRBD2. The CDR3 is 19 residues long. Unmatched junction bases numbered 22, after V lost 7 bases and J lost 4 bases. CDR1 is WNHNN, CDR2 SYGVQD, per germline (reference sequence). The CDR3 region is CASKRGVFISRGRGETQYF. DNA for the CDR3: TGCGCCAGCAAAAGGGGGGTGTTCATTAGCCGCGGGAGGGGAGAGACCCAGTACTTC.

This clone was seen a single time. The rearrangement joins TRBV5-1 to TRBJ2-2; 10 bases line up with TRBD2. Trimming removed 7 bases from V and 7 bases from J; junction bases left unmatched: 4. Per the germline V gene, CDR1 is SGHRS and CDR2 is YFSETQ. This CDR3 is 13 amino acids long. Written as DNA, the CDR3 is TGCGCCAGCGGACTAGCGGAGGGCGGGGAGCTGTTTTTT. Translating gives CASGLAEGGELFF.